The sequence of this TCR beta chain was determined in a study of T cells expressing NK-cell markers. Overall study: TCR beta repertoires came from sorted CD3+CD56+NKG2C+, CD3+CD56+NKG2C- and CD3+CD56-NKG2C+ T cells.

Study observations and caveats: It remained uncertain whether the expanded NKG2C+ T cell clones were specific for HCMV antigens. The contribution of dominant NKG2C+ clonotypes to CD8+ T cells in six or seven donors was 1.0-7.0%.

No DNA is given; TCRdb re-called the 5' RACE reads and lists each CDR3 protein once. This sample contains 450,000 to 600,000 distinct CDR3 sequences. Comments on this clonotype: What it binds is unknown.

Per germline, CDR1 KGHDR and CDR2 SFDVKD. The CDR3 spans 19 residues. V usage is TRBV24-1 and J usage is TRBJ2-1; TCRdb indicates TRBD2, and absent DNA this call remains unverified. The sequencing sample was made of blood T cells: a sorted CD56 or NKG2C T cell subset, CD4+ or CD8+ T cells, or bulk PBMC T cells (not recorded which). The clonotype was recovered from a young man in good health. The CDR3 spells CATSDLRDRRESSYNEQFF.